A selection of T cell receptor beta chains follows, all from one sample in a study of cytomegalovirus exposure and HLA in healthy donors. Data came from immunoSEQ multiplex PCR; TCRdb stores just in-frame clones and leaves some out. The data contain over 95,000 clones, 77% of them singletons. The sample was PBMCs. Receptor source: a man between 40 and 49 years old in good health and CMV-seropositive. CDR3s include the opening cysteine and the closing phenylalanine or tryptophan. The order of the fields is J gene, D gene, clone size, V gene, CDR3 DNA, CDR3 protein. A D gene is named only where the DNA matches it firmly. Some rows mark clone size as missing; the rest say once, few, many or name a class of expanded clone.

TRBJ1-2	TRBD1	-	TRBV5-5	TGTGCCAGCAGCTTGTCGGCAGGGGGCCGTTCTGGCTACACCTTC	CASSLSAGGRSGYTF
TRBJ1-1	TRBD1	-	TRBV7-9	TGTGCCAGCAGCTTAGGCGGGACAGGGGACACTGAAGCTTTCTTT	CASSLGGTGDTEAFF
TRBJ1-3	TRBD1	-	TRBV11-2	TGTGCCAGCAGGCTAACAGGGGGCGGTGGAAACACCATATATTTT	CASRLTGGGGNTIYF
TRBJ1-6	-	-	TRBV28	TGTGCCAGCAGTTTAAGAGGTTCACCCCTCCACTTT	CASSLRGSPLHF
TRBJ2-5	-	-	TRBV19	TGTGCCAGTAGTATGGGGGGTACGATGGAGACCCAGTACTTC	CASSMGGTMETQYF
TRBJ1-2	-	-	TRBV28	TGTGCCAGCGGCGGTCTGAACTATGGCTACACCTTC	CASGGLNYGYTF
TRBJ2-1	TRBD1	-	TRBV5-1	TGCGCCAGCAGCTTGGGACAGGGCTTCGATGAGCAGTTCTTC	CASSLGQGFDEQFF
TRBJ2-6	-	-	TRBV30	TGTGCCTGGAGCCAGGGTATGCTTCTGGTCTCCGGGGCCAACGTCCTGACTTTC	CAWSQGMLLVSGANVLTF
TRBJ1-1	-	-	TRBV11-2	TGTGCCAGCAGCTTTTGGGGGGGCGGGGGAAACACTGAAGCTTTCTTT	CASSFWGGGGNTEAFF
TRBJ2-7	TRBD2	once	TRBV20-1	TGCAGTGCTCTGACTAGCGTCGAGCAGTACTTC	CSALTSVEQYF
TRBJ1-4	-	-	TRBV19	TGTGCCAGCAACTCGTATGGGGGGGATGAAAAACTGTTTTTT	CASNSYGGDEKLFF
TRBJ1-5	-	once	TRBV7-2	TGTGCCAGCAGCTTAGCTCGGCAGCCCCAGCATTTT	CASSLARQPQHF
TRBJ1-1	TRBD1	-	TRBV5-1	TGCGCCAGCGGGGTGGGCCCCGGGACAGGGAACACTGAAGCTTTCTTT	CASGVGPGTGNTEAFF
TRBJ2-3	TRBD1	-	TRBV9	TGTGCCAGCAGCGTAGGTGTAGGGGGCACCCTAAGCACAGATACGCAGTATTTT	CASSVGVGGTLSTDTQYF
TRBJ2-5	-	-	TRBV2	TGTGCCAGCAGTGACGAAGGAGGGGAGACCCAGTACTTC	CASSDEGGETQYF
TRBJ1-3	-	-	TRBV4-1	TGCGCCAGCAGCCCCCTCCAGGGACTGGGAAACACCATATATTTT	CASSPLQGLGNTIYF
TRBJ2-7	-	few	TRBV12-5	TGTGCTAGTGGTCCGGACAGCTCCTACGAGCAGTACTTC	CASGPDSSYEQYF
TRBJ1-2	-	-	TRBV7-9	TGTGCCAGCAGCTTAGTTCTAGCTAACTATGGCTACACCTTC	CASSLVLANYGYTF
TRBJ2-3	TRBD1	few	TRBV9	TGTGCCAGCAGCGCCGAGGGGACAGGGGGCGCGGATACGCAGTATTTT	CASSAEGTGGADTQYF
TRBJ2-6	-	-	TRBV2	TGTGCCAAACAGGGTCCAGGGGCCAACGTCCTGACTTTC	CAKQGPGANVLTF
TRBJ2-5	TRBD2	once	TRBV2	TGTGCCAGCACCAGGCAAAGACTAGCGGACTCGACAACACAAGAGACCCAGTACTTC	CASTRQRLADSTTQETQYF
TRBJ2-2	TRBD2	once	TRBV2	TGTGCCAGCAGTGAGCGGGGGTCATTGGGCGGGGAGCTGTTTTTT	CASSERGSLGGELFF
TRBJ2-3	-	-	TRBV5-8	TGTGCCAGCAGCTCTAAGGACAACCTCGATACGCAGTATTTT	CASSSKDNLDTQYF
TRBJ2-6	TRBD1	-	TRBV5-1	TGCGCCAGCAGCTTGGGACAGGGTCTGCTTTCTGGGGCCAACGTCCTGACTTTC	CASSLGQGLLSGANVLTF
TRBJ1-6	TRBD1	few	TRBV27	TGTGCCAGCAGTTTATCCCGGGGCAGGGGGGATTCACCCCTCCACTTT	CASSLSRGRGDSPLHF
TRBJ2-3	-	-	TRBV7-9	TGTGCCAGCAGCTTAGATCCGGCGAGGGGGGATACGCAGTATTTT	CASSLDPARGDTQYF
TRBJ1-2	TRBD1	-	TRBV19	TGTGCCTGCAGCCGACAGGGTATGAACTATGGCTACACCTTC	CACSRQGMNYGYTF
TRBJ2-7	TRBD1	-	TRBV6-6	TGTGCCAGCAGAACTGGGACAGGTCCCCTCTACGAGCAGTACTTC	CASRTGTGPLYEQYF
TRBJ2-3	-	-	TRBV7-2	TGTGCCAGCAGCCACAACCAGAACACAGATACGCAGTATTTT	CASSHNQNTDTQYF
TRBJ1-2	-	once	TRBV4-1	TGCGCCAGCAGCAACCCTGGGGGCCCTCGCGATGGCTACACCTTC	CASSNPGGPRDGYTF
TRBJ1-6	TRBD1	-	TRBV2	TGTGCCAGCAGGGTCCGACAGGGGGCGAGGAATTCACCCCTCCACTTT	CASRVRQGARNSPLHF
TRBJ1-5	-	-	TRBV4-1	TGCGCCAGCAGCCAAGTCAGCAGGGGCACTCAGCCCCAGCATTTT	CASSQVSRGTQPQHF
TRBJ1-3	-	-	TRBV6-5	TGTGCCAGCAGTTACGTATCGGGCTCTGGAAACACCATATATTTT	CASSYVSGSGNTIYF
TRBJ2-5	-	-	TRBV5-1	TGCGCCAGCAGATGGGGGGGCAGGGAGACCCAGTACTTC	CASRWGGRETQYF
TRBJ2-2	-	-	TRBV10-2	TGCGCCAGTGAGACAAGGCCGAACACCGGGGAGCTGTTTTTT	CASETRPNTGELFF
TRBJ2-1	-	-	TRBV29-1	TGCAGCGTTGAAGGAGGTATGCACGGGAGCTACAATGAGCAGTTCTTC	CSVEGGMHGSYNEQFF
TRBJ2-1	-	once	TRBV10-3	TGTGCCATCAGTGAGCCCCGACAGGGGAGGGCTTACAATGAGCAGTTCTTC	CAISEPRQGRAYNEQFF
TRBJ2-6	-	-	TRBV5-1	TGCGCCAGCAGCCAGGACAGCTCTGGGGCCAACGTCCTGACTTTC	CASSQDSSGANVLTF
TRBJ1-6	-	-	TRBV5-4	TGTGCCAGCAGCGACCCGCGGCTAGGCTTCACCCTCCACTTT	CASSDPRLGFTLHF
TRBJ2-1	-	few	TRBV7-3	TGTGCCAGCAGCTCCTCGCGGTCCTACAATGAGCAGTTCTTC	CASSSSRSYNEQFF
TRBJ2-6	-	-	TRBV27	TGTGCCAGCAGCTTCCTGCCCGGGTCTGGGGCCAACGTCCTGACTTTC	CASSFLPGSGANVLTF
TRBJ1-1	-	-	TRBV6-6	TGTGCCAGCAGCCGCGGAGCGGGGACGGACACTGAAGCTTTCTTT	CASSRGAGTDTEAFF
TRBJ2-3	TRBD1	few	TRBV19	TGTGCCAGTAGTAGAATGACAGGGGCCGACACAGATACGCAGTATTTT	CASSRMTGADTDTQYF
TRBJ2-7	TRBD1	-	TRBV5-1	TGCGCCAGCAGCTTGGTGGGGACAGGGGCAACCCTCTACGAGCAGTACTTC	CASSLVGTGATLYEQYF
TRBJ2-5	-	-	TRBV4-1	TGCGCCAGCAGCCAAGAAGGTTTGGGCGTTCTGGGCCAAGAGACCCAGTACTTC	CASSQEGLGVLGQETQYF
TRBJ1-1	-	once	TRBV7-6	TGTGCCAGCAGCCCCGGACAGTTGAACACTGAAGCTTTCTTT	CASSPGQLNTEAFF